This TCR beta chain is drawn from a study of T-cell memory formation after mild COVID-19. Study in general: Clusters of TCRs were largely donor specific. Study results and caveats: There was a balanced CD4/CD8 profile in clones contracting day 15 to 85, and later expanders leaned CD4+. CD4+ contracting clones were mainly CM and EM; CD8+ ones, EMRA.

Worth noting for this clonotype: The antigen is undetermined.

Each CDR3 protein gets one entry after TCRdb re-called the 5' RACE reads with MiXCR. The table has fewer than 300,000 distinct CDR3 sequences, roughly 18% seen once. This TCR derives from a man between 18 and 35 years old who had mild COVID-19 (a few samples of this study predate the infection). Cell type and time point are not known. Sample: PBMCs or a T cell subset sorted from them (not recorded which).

The CDR3 DNA follows: TGTGCCAGCAGTTACTCAGGGTTGTCAGTGGAGACCCAGTACTTC. The encoded protein is CASSYSGLSVETQYF. The chain joins TRBV6-5 to TRBJ2-5; D call uncertain. V was cut by 0 bases and J by 5 bases, with 13 bases left in between. This CDR3 is 15 amino acids long. Per germline, CDR1 MNHEY and CDR2 SVGAGI.